This T cell receptor beta chain was sequenced in a study of OX40 agonist ivuxolimab in advanced cancers. On the study more broadly: Dose-escalation patients had hepatocellular carcinoma, melanoma, renal cell or head and neck cancer.

CDR1 MDHEN and CDR2 SYDVKM come from the germline V gene. This CDR3 region has 12 residues. Patients were excluded for autoimmune disease history or systemic immunosuppression. Clones were read by immunoSEQ multiplex PCR, and TCRdb kept only the in-frame ones, dropping some. The table records about 26,000 clones, 85% to 90% of them present only once. As concerns this clone: One junction end does not reproduce the germline sequence, and a read error may be involved. Other DNA sequences from this sample encode an identical CDR3 as well.

This TCR came from an adult with an advanced solid tumor such as melanoma, head and neck, liver or kidney cancer. This chain connects TRBV28 to TRBJ2-7; D call uncertain. The specimen comprised CD4+ or CD8+ T cells sorted from blood, sampled in a trial of the OX40 agonist ivuxolimab. The CDR3 DNA sequence: TGCGCCAGCCGGCGGCCGACCTACGAGCAGTACTTC. Residues: CASRRPTYEQYF. The full variable domain, rest sourced from reference TRBV28 and TRBJ2-7, is DVKVTQSSRYLVKRTGEKVFLECVQDMDHENMFWYRQDPGLGLRLIYFSYDVKMKEKGDIPEGYSVSREKKERFSLILESASTNQTSMYLCASRRPTYEQYFGPGTRLTVT.